The clone carrying this T cell receptor (beta chain) was seen a single time. This CDR3 has 14 amino acids. Germline-derived CDR1 and CDR2 are SGDLS and YYNGEE. Trimming took off 3 bases at V and 1 base at J, with 8 bases between the two ends. These data come from a study of shared clonotypes between healthy human individuals. Method: immunoSEQ multiplex PCR; TCRdb's copy keeps in-frame clones and lacks some. The sample has 2 million to 2.5 million clones, about 95% seen once. CD45RO negativity and positive selection for CCR7 defined naive CD8 cells, a population that excluded terminally differentiated effector memory CD45RA+ cells.

Sequenced input: naive CD8+ T cells sorted from blood. V gene TRBV9 combines with J gene TRBJ1-3, with D unresolved. The clonotype comes from a man aged 18-30 years in good health. CDR3 sequence reads: CASSGGYSGNTIYF. In DNA form, the CDR3 reads TGTGCCAGCAGCGGAGGGTATTCTGGAAACACCATATATTTT.